The source of this T cell receptor beta chain is a study of T cells expressing NK-cell markers. Overall study: Among eight sequenced donors, seven carried HCMV seropositivity while one was seronegative. The study, taken as a whole, reports: In several donors, dominant clonotypes made up roughly 25-60.1% of CD3+CD56-NKG2C+ cells. The share of CD8+ T cells held by dominant NKG2C+ clonotypes was about 1.0-7.5% in about 6 donors.

TCRdb reprocessed the 5' RACE reads and keeps a single row for each CDR3 protein, giving no DNA. The listing records 150,000 to 180,000 distinct CDR3 sequences. Germline V gene lookup returns CDR1 MNHEY and CDR2 SMNVEV (reference sequence). The CDR3 contains 15 residues. As regards this clonotype: The target antigen is unknown.

The specimen was blood T cells: a sorted CD56 or NKG2C T cell subset, CD4+ or CD8+ T cells, or bulk PBMC T cells (not recorded which). The chain carries TRBV27 and TRBJ2-1. The source is a woman between 50 and 59 years old in good health. CDR3 region: CASSFYGVSYNEQFF.